The following is a T cell receptor (beta chain) sequence with its context. Its antigen is still unknown. This CDR3 has 12 amino acids. V was clipped by 8 bases and J by 5 bases, with 12 bases between them. Germline assignment: CDR1 MNHEY and CDR2 SVGAGI. Sequencing libraries made from TCR beta cDNA carried unique molecular identifiers. Researchers reported 520,000 or so cDNA molecules coming from approximately 0.95 to 9.8 million T cells. TCRdb called the PCR reads again in MiXCR, with one record for every CDR3 protein. The table records about 500,000 distinct CDR3 sequences, approximately 45% of them present only once. This sample is drawn from a study of post-analysis software for immune sequencing data. About the study: Both relapsing-remitting and secondary progressive multiple sclerosis featured among the disease courses, as did progressive-relapsing multiple sclerosis.

General study points: With F measure, samples from one preparation batch clustered together strongly. Four to six TRBV segments were more frequent in patients than controls; TRBV5-6, TRBV5-1 and TRBV20-1 belonged to this group.

The sample consisted of blood. The receptor's source is a girl under 18 with multiple sclerosis. This chain links TRBV6-5 with TRBJ1-2; D gene uncertain. CDR3 sequence reads: CASHAGRYGYTF. DNA for the CDR3: TGTGCCAGCCACGCTGGGCGTTATGGCTACACCTTC.